The 5 T cell receptor beta chains reported below all come from one sample, sequenced in a study of blood T cell repertoires in COVID-19. The data were produced by immunoSEQ multiplex PCR, yet TCRdb's version contains in-frame clones alone and is incomplete. Of 200,000 or so clones listed, roughly nine tenths are singletons. The sequenced sample consisted of peripheral blood. These TCRs come from a man between 65 and 85 years old with active or convalescent COVID-19.

The rearrangement links TRBV7-2 to TRBJ2-7; possibly TRBD1 for D (6 bases). Germline V gene lookup returns CDR1 SGHTA and CDR2 FQGNSA. V lost 2 bases and J 1 base, leaving 12 bases between the germline ends. The CDR3 is made up of 15 amino acids. The CDR3 sequence: CASSLNRDYSYEQYF. The CDR3, as DNA: TGTGCCAGCAGCTTAAACAGGGATTATTCCTACGAGCAGTACTTC.

Of note for this clone: The sample contains more than one DNA sequence encoding this CDR3. V gene TRBV7-2 combines with J gene TRBJ1-2; TRBD1 might be the D (5 bases). Germline CDR1 reads SGHTA; CDR2 reads FQGNSA. This CDR3 has 14 amino acids. V was clipped by 0 bases and J by 0 bases, with 5 bases between them. The CDR3 DNA sequence: TGTGCCAGCAGCTTAGCAGGGGCTAACTATGGCTACACCTTC. Amino acids: CASSLAGANYGYTF.

The chain recombines TRBV7-2 with TRBJ2-7; a weak D match, TRBD2 (7 bases). The length of the CDR3 is 15 residues. Germline V CDR1 and CDR2: SGHTA, FQGNSA. Between the trimmed V and J ends, which lost 1 base and 6 bases, there was a span of 16 bases. The CDR3 DNA reads as TGTGCCAGCAGCTTAGACCGGGGGGCCCTTCGCGAGCAGTACTTC. Translation: CASSLDRGALREQYF.

This clone was seen a handful of times. The chain employs TRBV7-8 and TRBJ2-1; 7 nucleotides match TRBD2. With 5 bases clipped from V and 2 bases from J, the junction kept 6 bases outside the gene matches. The CDR3 runs to 15 residues. CDR1 is SGHVS and CDR2 is FQNEAQ in the germline V gene. CDR3 sequence: CASSIPGLPYNEQFF. CDR3 nucleotide sequence: TGTGCCAGCAGCATACCGGGACTACCCTACAATGAGCAGTTCTTC.

V usage is TRBV18 and J usage is TRBJ2-5; 10 bases are a match to TRBD1. From germline, CDR1 is KGHSH and CDR2 LQKENI. V shed 4 bases, J shed 5 bases, and the junction held 7 bases outside the gene matches. This CDR3 is 15 amino acids long. The CDR3 spells CASSRTGGFVETQYF. The CDR3 DNA reads TGTGCCAGCTCACGGACAGGGGGGTTCGTCGAGACCCAGTACTTC.